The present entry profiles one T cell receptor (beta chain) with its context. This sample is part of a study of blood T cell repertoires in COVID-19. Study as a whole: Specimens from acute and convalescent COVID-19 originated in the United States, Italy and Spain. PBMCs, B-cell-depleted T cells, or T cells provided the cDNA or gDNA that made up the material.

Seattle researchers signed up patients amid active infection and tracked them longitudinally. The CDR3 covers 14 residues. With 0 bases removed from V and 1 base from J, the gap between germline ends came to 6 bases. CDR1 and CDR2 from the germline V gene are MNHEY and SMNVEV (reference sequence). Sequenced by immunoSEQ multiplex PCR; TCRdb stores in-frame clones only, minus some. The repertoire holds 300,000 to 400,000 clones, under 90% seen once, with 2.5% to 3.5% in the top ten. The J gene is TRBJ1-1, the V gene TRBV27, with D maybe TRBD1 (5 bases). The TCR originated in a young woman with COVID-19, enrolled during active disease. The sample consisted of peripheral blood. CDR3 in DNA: TGTGCCAGCAGTTTATCAGGGGCGAACACTGAAGCTTTCTTT. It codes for CASSLSGANTEAFF.